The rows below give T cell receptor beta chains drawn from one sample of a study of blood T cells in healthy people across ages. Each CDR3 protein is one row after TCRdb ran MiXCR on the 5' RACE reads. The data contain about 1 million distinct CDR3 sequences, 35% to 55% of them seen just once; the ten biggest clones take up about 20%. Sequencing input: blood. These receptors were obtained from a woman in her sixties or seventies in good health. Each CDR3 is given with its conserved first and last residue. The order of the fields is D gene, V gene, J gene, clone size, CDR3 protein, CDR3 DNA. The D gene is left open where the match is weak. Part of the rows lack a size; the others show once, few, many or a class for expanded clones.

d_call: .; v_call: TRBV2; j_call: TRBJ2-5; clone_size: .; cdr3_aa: CASSGDWQGTQYF; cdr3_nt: TGTGCCAGCAGTGGGGACTGGCAAGGGACCCAGTACTTC
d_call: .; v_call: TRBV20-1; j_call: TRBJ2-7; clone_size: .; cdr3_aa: CSARDLAAPLDEQYF; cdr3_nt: TGCAGTGCTAGAGATCTGGCAGCCCCCTTGGACGAGCAGTACTTC
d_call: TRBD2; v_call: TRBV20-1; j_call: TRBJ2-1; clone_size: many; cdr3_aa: CSARGTSGIREQFF; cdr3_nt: TGCAGTGCTAGAGGGACTAGCGGGATTCGTGAGCAGTTCTTC
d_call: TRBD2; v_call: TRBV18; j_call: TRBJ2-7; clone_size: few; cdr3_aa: CASSPPLAGVGSYEQYF; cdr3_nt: TGTGCCAGCTCACCACCGTTAGCGGGAGTGGGCTCCTACGAGCAGTACTTC
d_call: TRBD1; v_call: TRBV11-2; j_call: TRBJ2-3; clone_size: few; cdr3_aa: CASSSRAGTGAPQYF; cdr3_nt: TGTGCCAGCAGCTCCCGCGCCGGGACAGGGGCCCCGCAGTATTTT
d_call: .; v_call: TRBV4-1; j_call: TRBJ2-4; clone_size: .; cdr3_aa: CASSQDRNRDIQYF; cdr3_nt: TGCGCCAGCAGCCAAGATAGGAACCGGGACATTCAGTACTTC
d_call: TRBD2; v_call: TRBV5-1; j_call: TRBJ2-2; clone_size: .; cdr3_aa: CASSLYSSGRANTGELFF; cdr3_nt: TGCGCCAGCAGCTTATATTCCAGCGGGAGAGCCAACACCGGGGAGCTGTTTTTT
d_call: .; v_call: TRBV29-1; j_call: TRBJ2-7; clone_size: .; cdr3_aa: CSVGSVQVGAYEQYF; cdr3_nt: TGCAGCGTTGGCAGTGTGCAAGTCGGCGCCTACGAGCAGTACTTC
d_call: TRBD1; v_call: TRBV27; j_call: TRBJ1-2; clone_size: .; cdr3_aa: CASSSRTGLGYTF; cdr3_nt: TGTGCCAGCAGTTCAAGGACAGGGTTGGGCTACACCTTC
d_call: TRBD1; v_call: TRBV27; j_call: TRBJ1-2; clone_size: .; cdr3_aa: CASTSTGTNYGYTF; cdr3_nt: TGTGCCAGCACCTCGACAGGGACTAACTATGGCTACACCTTC
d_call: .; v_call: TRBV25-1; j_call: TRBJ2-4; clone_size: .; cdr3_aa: CASSDGLTHNIQYF; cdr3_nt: TGTGCCAGCAGTGATGGGCTGACACACAACATTCAGTACTTC
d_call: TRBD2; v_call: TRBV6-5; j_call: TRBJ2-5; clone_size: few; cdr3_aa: CASSYGSSGAQETQYF; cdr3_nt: TGTGCCAGCAGTTACGGGTCTAGCGGGGCACAAGAGACCCAGTACTTC
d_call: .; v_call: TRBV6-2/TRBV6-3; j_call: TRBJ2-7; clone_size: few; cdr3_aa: CASSPLSGREQYF; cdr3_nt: TGTGCCAGCAGCCCCCTTAGCGGACGCGAGCAGTACTTC
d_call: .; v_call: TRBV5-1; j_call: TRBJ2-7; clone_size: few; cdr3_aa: CASSLELAPNYEQYF; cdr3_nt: TGCGCCAGCAGCTTGGAACTAGCTCCAAACTACGAGCAGTACTTC
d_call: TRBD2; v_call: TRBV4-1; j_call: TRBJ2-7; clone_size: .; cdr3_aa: CASSQERTSGYEQYF; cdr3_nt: TGCGCCAGCAGCCAAGAGCGGACTAGCGGATACGAGCAGTACTTC
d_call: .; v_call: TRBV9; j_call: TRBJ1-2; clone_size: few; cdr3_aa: CASSGAEGALYGYTF; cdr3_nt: TGTGCCAGCAGCGGGGCGGAGGGTGCACTTTATGGCTACACCTTC
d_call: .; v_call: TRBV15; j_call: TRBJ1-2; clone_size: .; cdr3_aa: CATSRVGFTVTF; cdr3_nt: TGTGCCACCAGCAGAGTGGGCTTCACGGTCACCTTC
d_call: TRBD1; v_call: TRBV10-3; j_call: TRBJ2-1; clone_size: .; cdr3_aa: CAISVEGGGNCEQFF; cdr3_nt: TGTGCCATCAGTGTGGAAGGGGGCGGTAATTGTGAGCAGTTCTTC
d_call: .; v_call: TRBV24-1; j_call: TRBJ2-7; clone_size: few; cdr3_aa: CATSDTGFYEQYF; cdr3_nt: TGTGCCACCAGTGATACAGGATTTTACGAGCAGTACTTC
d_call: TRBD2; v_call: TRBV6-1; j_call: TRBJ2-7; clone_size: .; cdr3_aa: CASSTGRPGTSGSYEQYF; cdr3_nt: TGTGCCAGCAGCACTGGCCGTCCCGGGACTAGCGGGAGTTACGAGCAGTACTTC
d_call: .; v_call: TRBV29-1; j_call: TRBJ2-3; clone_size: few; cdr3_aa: CSVAEVDTDTQYF; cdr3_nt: TGCAGCGTTGCAGAGGTAGATACAGATACGCAGTATTTT
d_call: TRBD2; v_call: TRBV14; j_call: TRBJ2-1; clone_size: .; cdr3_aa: CASSQAWTSGYNEQFF; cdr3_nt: TGTGCCAGCAGCCAAGCTTGGACTAGCGGTTACAATGAGCAGTTCTTC
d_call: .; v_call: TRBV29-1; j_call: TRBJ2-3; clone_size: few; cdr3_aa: CSTGAGDTQYF; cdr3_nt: TGCAGCACCGGGGCGGGAGATACGCAGTATTTT
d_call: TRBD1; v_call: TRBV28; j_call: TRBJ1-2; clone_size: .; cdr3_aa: CASRQRTGLNYGYTF; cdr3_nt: TGTGCCAGCAGACAAAGGACAGGATTAAACTATGGCTACACCTTC
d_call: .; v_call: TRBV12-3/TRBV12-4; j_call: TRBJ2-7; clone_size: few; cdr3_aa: CASSFGRSDPYEQYF; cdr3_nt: TGTGCCAGCAGTTTTGGTCGGTCTGACCCCTACGAGCAGTACTTC
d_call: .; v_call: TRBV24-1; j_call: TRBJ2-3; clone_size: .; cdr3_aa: CATRDRSTDTQYF; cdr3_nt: TGTGCCACAAGGGACCGAAGCACAGATACGCAGTATTTT
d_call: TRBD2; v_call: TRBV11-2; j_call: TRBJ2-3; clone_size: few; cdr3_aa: CASSSGLAAGTDTQYF; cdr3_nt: TGTGCCAGCAGCTCGGGACTAGCGGCCGGGACAGATACGCAGTATTTT
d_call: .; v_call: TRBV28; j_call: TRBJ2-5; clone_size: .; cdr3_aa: CASSLTAVRGQYF; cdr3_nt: TGTGCCAGCAGTTTAACGGCAGTAAGGGGTCAGTACTTC
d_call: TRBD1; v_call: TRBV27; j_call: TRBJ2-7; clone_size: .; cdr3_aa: CASSLGTAALFEQYF; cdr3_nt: TGTGCCAGCAGTTTGGGGACAGCGGCCCTCTTCGAGCAGTACTTC
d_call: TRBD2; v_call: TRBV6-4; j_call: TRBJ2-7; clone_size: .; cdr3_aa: CASSNPRLAGGYEQYF; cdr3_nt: TGTGCCAGCAGTAACCCCCGACTAGCGGGAGGCTACGAGCAGTACTTC